The T cell receptor beta chain under discussion was sequenced for a study of T cell changes during pregnancy in multiple sclerosis. The CDR3 spans 14 residues. With 3 bases removed from V and 1 base from J, the gap between germline ends came to 9 bases. Germline V gene data show CDR1 as PRHDT and CDR2 as FYEKMQ (reference sequence). Here immunoSEQ multiplex PCR was the method, and the copy in TCRdb shows in-frame clones only, minus some. The sample has roughly 40,000 clones, around 93% seen once; the top ten hold roughly 0.35%. Here the sequenced sample was CD4+ T cells from peripheral blood mononuclear cells, taken after pregnancy. The sequence derives from a female donor with multiple sclerosis, enrolled in a pregnancy study. The chain uses TRBV13 and TRBJ1-2; D may be TRBD1 (5 bases). The CDR3 sequence is CASSLIGGNYGYTF. The DNA of the CDR3 is TGTGCCAGCAGCTTGATCGGGGGTAACTATGGCTACACCTTC.